Reported below is one T cell receptor (beta chain). The data derive from a study of blood T cell repertoires in COVID-19. At the level of the study: The United States, Italy and Spain supplied acute and convalescent COVID-19 samples.

Clones were read by immunoSEQ multiplex PCR, and TCRdb kept only the in-frame ones, dropping some. The sample has 200,000 to 300,000 clones, approximately 89% seen once; the top ten hold 2.5% to 3.5%. Germline values: CDR1 SGHRS, CDR2 YFSETQ. Trimming cost V 8 bases and J 5 bases; bases outside gene matches: 9. The CDR3 sequence is 14 residues long. This sequence joins TRBV5-1 and TRBJ2-2, with TRBD1 matching 7 bases. Sequenced input: PBMCs or T cells enriched from blood (not recorded which). This clonotype was obtained from a woman aged 35 to 49 who had been exposed to COVID-19. CDR3 sequence (DNA): TGCGCCAGTCAAGGGGGCCCTAGAACCGGGGAGCTGTTTTTT. Translated, it gives CASQGGPRTGELFF.